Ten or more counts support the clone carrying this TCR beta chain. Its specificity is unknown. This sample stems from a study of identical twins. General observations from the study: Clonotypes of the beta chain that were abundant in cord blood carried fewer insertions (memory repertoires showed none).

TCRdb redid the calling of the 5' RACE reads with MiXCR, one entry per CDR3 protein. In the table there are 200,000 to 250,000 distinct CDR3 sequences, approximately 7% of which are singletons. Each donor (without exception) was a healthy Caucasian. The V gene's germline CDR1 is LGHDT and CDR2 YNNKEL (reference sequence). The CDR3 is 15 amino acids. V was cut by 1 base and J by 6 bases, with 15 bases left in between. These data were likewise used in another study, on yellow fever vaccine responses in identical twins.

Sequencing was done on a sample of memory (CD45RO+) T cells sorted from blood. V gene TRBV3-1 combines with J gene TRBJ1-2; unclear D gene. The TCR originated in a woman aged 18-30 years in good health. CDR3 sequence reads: CASSQALAYEDGYTF. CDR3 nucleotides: TGTGCCAGCAGCCAAGCCCTCGCCTACGAGGATGGCTACACCTTC.